Below, 29 T cell receptor beta chains from the same sample are listed, as sequenced in a study of T-cell reconstitution after alpha-beta-depleted transplantation in children. Unique molecular identifiers tagged the TCRbeta library. From the PCR reads, TCRdb called clonotypes with MiXCR, one entry per CDR3 protein. This sample has around 340,000 distinct CDR3 sequences, with 13% found just once. The sample was PBMCs, taken from the stem cell graft. Receptor source: a human donor who donated a stem cell graft to a child with Fanconi anemia.

In its sample, this clonotype was seen a few times. This chain uses TRBV27 with TRBJ1-2; a possible D gene is TRBD1 (5 bases). CDR3 size: 16 residues. V lost 7 bases, J lost 7 bases, and 25 bases lay in between. From germline, CDR1 is MNHEY and CDR2 SMNVEV (reference sequence). The CDR3 DNA follows: TGTGCCAGCACCATTACCGGGACCCACCCTAGGGGTGGCTACACCTTC. Its translation: CASTITGTHPRGGYTF.

This clonotype was detected only a few times. The genes are TRBV20-1 and TRBJ1-1, with D possibly being TRBD1 (5 bases). V dropped 0 bases and J dropped 4 bases, with 12 bases sitting between them. The CDR3 is 14 residues long. Per the germline V gene, CDR1 is DFQATT and CDR2 is SNEGSKA (reference sequence). As DNA, the CDR3 is TGCAGTGCTAGAGAGGCAGGGCCCCTCACTGAAGCTTTCTTT. Translating it yields CSAREAGPLTEAFF.

The V call is TRBV2, the J call TRBJ2-7, with D possibly matching TRBD1 (6 bases). The CDR3 spans 15 residues. Trimming cost V 5 bases and J 3 bases, with 17 bases left between them. Germline CDR1 is SNHLY and CDR2 is FYNNEI. The CDR3 DNA reads as TGTGCCAGCAGTACCTACGGACAGTTGATCTACGAGCAGTACTTC. Residues: CASSTYGQLIYEQYF.

This clonotype showed up just a few times. This chain links TRBV6-5 with TRBJ2-3; 7 bases are shared with TRBD1. The J segment lost 1 base and the V segment lost 4 bases, leaving 5 bases of the junction unmatched. Germline values: CDR1 MNHEY, CDR2 SVGAGI. This CDR3 contains 15 residues. The CDR3 coding sequence is TGTGCCAGCAGTTTTGACAGGGCCGGCACAGATACGCAGTATTTT. Translated, it gives CASSFDRAGTDTQYF.

CDR3 amino acids: CAQTKRGVTGELFF. CDR3 in DNA: TGTGCCCAGACTAAGCGGGGAGTCACCGGGGAGCTGTTTTTT. The chain links TRBV30 to TRBJ2-2; 7 bases agree with TRBD2. J lost 4 bases, V lost 8 bases, and 10 bases had no gene match. The CDR3 has 14 residues. The germline CDR1 and CDR2 sequences are GTSNPN and SVGIG (reference sequence).

In this sample, this clonotype turned up many times. This chain connects TRBV5-5 to TRBJ2-5; a possible D gene is TRBD2 (6 bases). The CDR3 runs to 14 residues. Trimming left V 2 bases short and J 4 bases short, with 12 bases between. Germline-derived CDR1 and CDR2 are SGHKS and YYEKEE (reference sequence). CDR3 sequence reads: CASSLFGGSETQYF. The CDR3 nucleotides read TGTGCCAGCAGCTTATTCGGGGGATCAGAGACCCAGTACTTC.

The chain carries TRBV30 and TRBJ2-7; D remains ambiguous. V lost 1 base and J 2 bases, leaving 9 bases between the germline ends. CDR3 length: 13 residues. Germline CDR1 reads GTSNPN; CDR2 reads SVGIG (reference sequence). In nucleotides, the CDR3 is TGTGCCTGGAGTGACGGCAGAGCCTACGAGCAGTACTTC. This translates into CAWSDGRAYEQYF.

V and J are TRBV28 and TRBJ1-3; D not resolved. Germline CDR1 MDHEN, CDR2 SYDVKM. This CDR3 has 18 residues. V dropped 5 bases and J dropped 0 bases, with 20 bases sitting between them. The CDR3 region is CASSLPWVGRNSGNTIYF. CDR3 DNA: TGTGCCAGCAGTCTCCCGTGGGTTGGCAGAAACTCTGGAAACACCATATATTTT.

This clonotype was counted many times. This chain uses TRBV5-1 with TRBJ2-1; 7 bases match TRBD1. The germline V gene has CDR1 SGHRS and CDR2 YFSETQ. Germline trimming cut 2 bases from V and 9 bases from J; bases unmatched to any gene: 11. This CDR3 region has 15 residues. CDR3 DNA: TGCGCCAGCAGCTTACTGGACGTTAGGACAGGTGAGCAGTTCTTC. It yields the protein CASSLLDVRTGEQFF.

The V gene is TRBV20-1, the J gene TRBJ1-2; possibly TRBD1 for D (5 bases). CDR1 is DFQATT and CDR2 is SNEGSKA in the germline V gene (reference sequence). Trimming left V 6 bases short and J 1 base short, with 15 bases between. The CDR3 totals 14 residues. CDR3 in amino acids: CSAVETGGNYGYTF. CDR3 DNA sequence: TGCAGTGCAGTAGAGACGGGGGGTAACTATGGCTACACCTTC.

This clonotype was detected a few times. The V call is TRBV20-1, the J call TRBJ1-5, with 9 bases that match TRBD1. Trimming took 6 bases from V and 5 from J; bases not matched to a gene: 11. This CDR3 spans 15 amino acids. Per germline, CDR1 DFQATT and CDR2 SNEGSKA (reference sequence). The CDR3 here is CSATPVGQGDQPQHF. The CDR3 coding sequence is TGCAGTGCCACCCCCGTGGGACAGGGAGATCAGCCCCAGCATTTT.

Ten or more counts support this clonotype. The chain recombines TRBV29-1 with TRBJ2-4; 8 bases map to TRBD2. CDR1 and CDR2 (germline): SQVTM, ANQGSEA. This CDR3 has 12 amino acids. The ends lost 2 bases at V and 9 bases at J; junction bases unmatched: 3. DNA of the CDR3: TGCAGCGTTGAACTAGCGGGTCCCATTCAGTACTTC. This translates into CSVELAGPIQYF.

This clonotype has only a few counts. The chain combines TRBV5-4 with TRBJ2-5, with TRBD1 identical over 7 bases. Germline-derived CDR1 and CDR2 are SGHNT and YYREEE (reference sequence). The CDR3 runs to 15 residues. The junction had 5 bases not matched to a gene; V was cut back by 0 bases and J by 3 bases. This CDR3 is CASSLDGTEEETQYF. CDR3 coding DNA: TGTGCCAGCAGCTTGGACGGGACAGAGGAAGAGACCCAGTACTTC.

This chain links TRBV20-1 with TRBJ1-5; D is uncertain. The CDR3 extends over 12 amino acids. CDR1 and CDR2 (germline): DFQATT, SNEGSKA (reference sequence). The V end lost 1 base, the J end lost 4 bases, and 5 bases lay between the germline ends. DNA of the CDR3: TGCAGTGCTAGAGCCAGGAATCAGCCCCAGCATTTT. Amino acid sequence: CSARARNQPQHF.

This chain links TRBV7-6 with TRBJ2-7; D unclear. V was pared by 1 base and J by 6 bases, with 7 bases between. The CDR3 covers 12 residues. Looked up from germline, CDR1 is SGHVS and CDR2 is FNYEAQ. CDR3 protein: CASSLGRSEQYF. Written as DNA, the CDR3 is TGTGCCAGCAGCTTAGGAAGATCCGAGCAGTACTTC.

There are many counts of this clonotype. This chain uses TRBV6-6 with TRBJ1-1, with D unresolved. CDR1 and CDR2 (germline): MNHNY, SVGAGI (reference sequence). V shed 6 bases and J shed 10 bases, with 12 bases lying between them. The CDR3 spans 11 residues. In DNA, the CDR3 is TGTGCCAGCAGCTTGGACCAAAGAGCTTTCTTT. It yields the protein CASSLDQRAFF.

The gene calls are TRBV28 and TRBJ1-5; no firm D call. The CDR3 runs 15 residues. Germline-derived CDR1 and CDR2 are MDHEN and SYDVKM. The germline V and J ends were trimmed by 6 bases and 1 base, with 13 bases remaining between them. Here the CDR3 DNA reads TGTGCCAGCAGATCCGTCCCACCCAGCAATCAGCCCCAGCATTTT. This codes for CASRSVPPSNQPQHF. The full variable domain, rest sourced from reference TRBV28 and TRBJ1-5, is DVKVTQSSRYLVKRTGEKVFLECVQDMDHENMFWYRQDPGLGLRLIYFSYDVKMKEKGDIPEGYSVSREKKERFSLILESASTNQTSMYLCASRSVPPSNQPQHFGDGTRLSIL.

This clonotype has more than one count but fewer than ten. The chain links TRBV5-5 to TRBJ2-2; TRBD2 is a possible D gene (6 bases). This CDR3 has 16 amino acids. Germline loops: CDR1 SGHKS, CDR2 YYEKEE (reference sequence). V shed 4 bases and J shed 6 bases, with 19 bases lying between them. The CDR3 sequence: CASSPLRAGGSGELFF. Here the CDR3 DNA reads TGTGCCAGCAGCCCCCTTAGGGCCGGAGGGTCCGGGGAGCTGTTTTTT.

The chain is built from TRBV20-1 and TRBJ2-3, with 7 positions matching TRBD1. V gave up 4 bases and J gave up 2 bases; unmatched junction bases: 3. Germline V gives CDR1 DFQATT, CDR2 SNEGSKA (reference sequence). This CDR3 comprises 13 residues. The CDR3 DNA sequence: TGCAGTGCTAAACAGGGGACCACAGATACGCAGTATTTT. Residues: CSAKQGTTDTQYF.

J is TRBJ2-3 and V is TRBV20-1; 7 bases map to TRBD1. CDR1 is DFQATT and CDR2 is SNEGSKA in the germline V gene (reference sequence). V lost 0 bases, J lost 5 bases, and 5 bases stayed unmatched. The CDR3 runs 14 residues. CDR3 sequence (DNA): TGCAGTGCTAGAGACAGGGGGTTGAAAGATACGCAGTATTTT. It yields the protein CSARDRGLKDTQYF.

This clonotype was seen a few times. CDR3 sequence: CASSGEFGPQHF. The CDR3 DNA sequence: TGTGCCAGCAGTGGGGAGTTTGGGCCCCAGCATTTT. V gene TRBV6-5 combines with J gene TRBJ1-5; D is unresolved. V was cut by 5 bases and J by 9 bases, with 11 bases left in between. The germline V gene has CDR1 MNHEY and CDR2 SVGAGI. This CDR3 is built from 12 residues.

This clonotype was seen at least ten times. This chain uses TRBV20-1 with TRBJ2-3; maybe TRBD2 (6 bases). CDR3 length: 16 residues. Germline V gene lookup returns CDR1 DFQATT and CDR2 SNEGSKA (reference sequence). V lost 3 bases, J lost 0 bases, and 16 bases lay in between. This CDR3 reads CSARASGGASTDTQYF. CDR3 sequence (DNA): TGCAGTGCTAGGGCCTCGGGCGGGGCGAGCACAGATACGCAGTATTTT.

Regarding this clonotype: This sequence may be a read error, since a much larger clone differs from it by one base. The chain links TRBV6-2 or TRBV6-3 to TRBJ1-5; unclear D gene. CDR3 length: 15 amino acids. Germline-derived CDR1 and CDR2 are MNHEY and SVGEGT. DNA for the CDR3: TGTGCCAGCAGTTTTTTATCGAATAGCAATCATCCCCAGCATTTT. It yields the protein CASSFLSNSNHPQHF.

DNA for the CDR3: TGTGCCAGCAGTTGGGCAGGGAGGTATGAGCAGTTCTTC. It is translated as CASSWAGRYEQFF. The genes are TRBV12-3 or TRBV12-4 and TRBJ2-1; the D gene is possibly TRBD2 (6 bases). Trimming left V 4 bases short and J 8 bases short, with 12 bases between. This CDR3 region has 13 residues.

This clonotype was detected ten times or more. The CDR3 sequence is CASSRGGGGNWANVLTF. CDR3 nucleotides: TGCGCCAGCAGCCGTGGAGGCGGAGGGAACTGGGCCAACGTCCTGACTTTC. The genes are TRBV4-3 and TRBJ2-6; D perhaps matches TRBD2 (6 bases). The CDR3 length is 17 residues. V was shortened by 4 bases and J by 5 bases, with 18 bases between the two germline ends. Germline CDR1 reads LGHNA; CDR2 reads YSLEER.

The J gene is TRBJ2-3, the V gene TRBV5-1; 8 nucleotides match TRBD1. The CDR3 has 16 amino acids. CDR1 is SGHRS and CDR2 is YFSETQ in the germline V gene. V shed 2 bases and J 1 base; nucleotides not matched to a gene: 6. The CDR3 DNA reads as TGCGCCAGCAGCTTACCGCAGGGGGCTGGCACAGATACGCAGTATTTT. It codes for CASSLPQGAGTDTQYF. The entire variable domain, with the rest obtained from reference TRBV5-1 and TRBJ2-3, is as follows: KAGVTQTPRYLIKTRGQQVTLSCSPISGHRSVSWYQQTPGQGLQFLFEYFSETQRNKGNFPGRFSGRQFSNSRSEMNVSTLELGDSALYLCASSLPQGAGTDTQYFGPGTRLTVL.

This clonotype came up many times. V and J are TRBV5-6 and TRBJ2-7; 9 positions match TRBD1. The CDR3 totals 15 residues. Trimming cost V 3 bases and J 2 bases; bases outside gene matches: 6. The V gene's germline CDR1 is SGHDT and CDR2 YYEEEE. The CDR3 sequence is CASSSQGQGAYEQYF. The CDR3 DNA is TGTGCCAGCAGCTCCCAGGGACAGGGAGCCTACGAGCAGTACTTC.

This clonotype appeared a few times. The chain employs TRBV7-2 and TRBJ2-1; D is unresolved. With 0 bases removed from V and 7 bases from J, the gap between germline ends came to 4 bases. Germline CDR1 SGHTA, CDR2 FQGNSA. There are 12 residues in the CDR3. This chain's CDR3 is CASSLARNEQFF. The CDR3 DNA reads TGTGCCAGCAGCTTAGCGCGGAATGAGCAGTTCTTC. The full variable domain, its missing parts supplied by reference TRBV7-2 and TRBJ2-1, is GAGVSQSPSNKVTEKGKDVELRCDPISGHTALYWYRQSLGQGLEFLIYFQGNSAPDKSGLPSDRFSAERTGGSVSTLTIQRTQQEDSAVYLCASSLARNEQFFGPGTRLTVL.

The table lists this clonotype with a few counts. The rearrangement links TRBV20-1 to TRBJ2-7, with D perhaps TRBD2 (5 bases). V was clipped by 6 bases and J by 7 bases, with 13 bases between them. This CDR3 is 11 amino acids long. Germline CDR1 and CDR2: DFQATT and SNEGSKA (reference sequence). The CDR3 DNA reads as TGCAGTGCCAGGACTGGCGTAGAGCAGTACTTC. It is translated as CSARTGVEQYF.